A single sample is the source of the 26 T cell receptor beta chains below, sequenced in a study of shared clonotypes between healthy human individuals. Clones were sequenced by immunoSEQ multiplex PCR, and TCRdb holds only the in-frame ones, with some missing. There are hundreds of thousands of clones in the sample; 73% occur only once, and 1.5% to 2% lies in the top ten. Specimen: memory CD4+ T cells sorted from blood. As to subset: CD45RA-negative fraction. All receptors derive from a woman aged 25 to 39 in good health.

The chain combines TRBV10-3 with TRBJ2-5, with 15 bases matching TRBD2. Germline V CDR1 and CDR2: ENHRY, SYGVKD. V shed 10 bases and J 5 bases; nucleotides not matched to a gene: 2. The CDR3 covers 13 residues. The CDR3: CATGLAGGETQYF. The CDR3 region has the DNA TGTGCCACCGGACTAGCGGGAGGGGAGACCCAGTACTTC.

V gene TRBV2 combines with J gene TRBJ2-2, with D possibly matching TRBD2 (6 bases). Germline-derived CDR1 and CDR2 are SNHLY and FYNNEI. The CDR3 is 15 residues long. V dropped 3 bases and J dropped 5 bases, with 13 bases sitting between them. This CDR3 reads CASSEGLYRTGELFF. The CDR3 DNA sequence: TGTGCCAGCAGTGAGGGACTCTATAGAACCGGGGAGCTGTTTTTT.

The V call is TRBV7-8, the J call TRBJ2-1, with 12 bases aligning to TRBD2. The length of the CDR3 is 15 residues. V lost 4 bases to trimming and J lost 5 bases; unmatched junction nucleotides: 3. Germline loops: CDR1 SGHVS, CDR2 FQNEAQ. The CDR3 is CASSSSGRADNEQFF. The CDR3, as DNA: TGTGCCAGCAGCTCTAGCGGGAGGGCCGACAATGAGCAGTTCTTC.

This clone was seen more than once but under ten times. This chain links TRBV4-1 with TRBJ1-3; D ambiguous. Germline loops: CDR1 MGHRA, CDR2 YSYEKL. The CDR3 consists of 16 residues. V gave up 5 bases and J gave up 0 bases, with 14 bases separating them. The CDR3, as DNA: TGCGCCAGCAGCTTTCTTTACCTACTCTCTGGAAACACCATATATTTT. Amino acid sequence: CASSFLYLLSGNTIYF.

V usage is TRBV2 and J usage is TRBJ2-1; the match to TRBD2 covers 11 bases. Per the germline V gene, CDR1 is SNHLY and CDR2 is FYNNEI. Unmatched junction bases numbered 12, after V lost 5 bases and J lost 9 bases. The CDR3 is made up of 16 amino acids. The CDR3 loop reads CASSYRETSGNGEQFF. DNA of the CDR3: TGTGCCAGCAGTTATCGCGAGACTAGCGGGAACGGTGAGCAGTTCTTC.

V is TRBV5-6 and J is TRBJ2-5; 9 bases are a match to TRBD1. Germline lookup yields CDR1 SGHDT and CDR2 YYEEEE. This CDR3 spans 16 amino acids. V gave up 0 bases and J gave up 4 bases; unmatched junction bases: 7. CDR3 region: CASSLGQGGYGETQYF. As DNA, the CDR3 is TGTGCCAGCAGCTTGGGACAGGGGGGGTACGGAGAGACCCAGTACTTC. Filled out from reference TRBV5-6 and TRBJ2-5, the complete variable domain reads DAGVTQSPTHLIKTRGQQVTLRCSPKSGHDTVSWYQQALGQGPQFIFQYYEEEERQRGNFPDRFSGHQFPNYSSELNVNALLLGDSALYLCASSLGQGGYGETQYFGPGTRLLVL.

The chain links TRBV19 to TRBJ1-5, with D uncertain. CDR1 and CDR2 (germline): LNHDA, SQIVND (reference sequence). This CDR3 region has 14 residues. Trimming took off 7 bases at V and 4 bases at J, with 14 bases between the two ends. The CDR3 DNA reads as TGTGCCAGTACCGCTGGCCTCCTAAATCAGCCCCAGCATTTT. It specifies CASTAGLLNQPQHF.

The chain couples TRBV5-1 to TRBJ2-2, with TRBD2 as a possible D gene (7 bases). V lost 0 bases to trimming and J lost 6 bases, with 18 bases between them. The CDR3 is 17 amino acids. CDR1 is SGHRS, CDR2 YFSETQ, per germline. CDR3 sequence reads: CASSLEGTPGGAGELFF. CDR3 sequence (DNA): TGCGCCAGCAGCTTGGAGGGAACCCCGGGGGGCGCCGGGGAGCTGTTTTTT. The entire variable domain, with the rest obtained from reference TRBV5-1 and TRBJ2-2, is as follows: KAGVTQTPRYLIKTRGQQVTLSCSPISGHRSVSWYQQTPGQGLQFLFEYFSETQRNKGNFPGRFSGRQFSNSRSEMNVSTLELGDSALYLCASSLEGTPGGAGELFFGEGSRLTVL.

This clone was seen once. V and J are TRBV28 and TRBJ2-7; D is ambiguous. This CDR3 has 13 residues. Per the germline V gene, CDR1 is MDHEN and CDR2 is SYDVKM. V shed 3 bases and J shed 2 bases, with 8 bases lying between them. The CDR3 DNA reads TGTGCCAGCAGTTTGGCACCCGCCTACGAGCAGTACTTC. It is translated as CASSLAPAYEQYF.

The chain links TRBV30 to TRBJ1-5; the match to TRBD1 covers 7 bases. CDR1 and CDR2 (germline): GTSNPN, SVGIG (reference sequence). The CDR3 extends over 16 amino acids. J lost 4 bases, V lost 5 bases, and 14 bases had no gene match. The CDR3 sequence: CAWSLFGTVVNQPQHF. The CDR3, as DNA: TGTGCCTGGTCCCTCTTTGGGACAGTAGTAAATCAGCCCCAGCATTTT.

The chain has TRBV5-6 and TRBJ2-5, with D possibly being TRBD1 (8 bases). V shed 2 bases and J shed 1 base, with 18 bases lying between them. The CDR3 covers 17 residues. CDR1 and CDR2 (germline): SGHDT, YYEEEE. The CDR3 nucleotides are TGTGCCAGCAGCTTTTTCTACAGGGGGAGGGCCCAAGAGACCCAGTACTTC. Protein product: CASSFFYRGRAQETQYF.

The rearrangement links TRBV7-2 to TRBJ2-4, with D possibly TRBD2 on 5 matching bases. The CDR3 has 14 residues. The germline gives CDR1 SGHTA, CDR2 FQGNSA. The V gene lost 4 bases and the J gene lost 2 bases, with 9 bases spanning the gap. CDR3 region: CASSYGEPKNIQYF. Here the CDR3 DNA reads TGTGCCAGCAGCTACGGGGAACCCAAAAACATTCAGTACTTC.

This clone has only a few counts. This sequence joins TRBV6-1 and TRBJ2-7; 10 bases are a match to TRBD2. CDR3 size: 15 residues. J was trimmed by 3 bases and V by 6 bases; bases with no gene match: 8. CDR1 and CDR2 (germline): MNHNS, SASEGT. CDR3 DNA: TGTGCCAGCAGAACACCGGGACTAGCGCGCTACGAGCAGTACTTC. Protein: CASRTPGLARYEQYF.

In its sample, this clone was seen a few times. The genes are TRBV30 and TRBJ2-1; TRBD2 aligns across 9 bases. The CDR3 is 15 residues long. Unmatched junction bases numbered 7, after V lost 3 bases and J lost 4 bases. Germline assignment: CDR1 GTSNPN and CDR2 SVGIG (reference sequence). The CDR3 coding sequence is TGTGCCTGGAGGGAAGGGACTAGCCGATACAATGAGCAGTTCTTC. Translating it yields CAWREGTSRYNEQFF.

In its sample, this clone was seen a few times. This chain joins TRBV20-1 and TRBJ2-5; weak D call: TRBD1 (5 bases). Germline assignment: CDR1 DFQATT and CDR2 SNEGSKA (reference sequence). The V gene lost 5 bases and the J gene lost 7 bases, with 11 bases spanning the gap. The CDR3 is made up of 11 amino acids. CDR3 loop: CSAVGPGTQYF. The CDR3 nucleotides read TGCAGTGCTGTGGGGCCTGGGACCCAGTACTTC.

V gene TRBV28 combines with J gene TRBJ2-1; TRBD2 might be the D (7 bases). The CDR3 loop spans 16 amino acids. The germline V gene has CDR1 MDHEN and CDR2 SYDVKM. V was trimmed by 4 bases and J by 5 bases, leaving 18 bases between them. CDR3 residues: CASSSPGASGNNEQFF. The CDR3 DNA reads TGTGCCAGCAGTTCACCAGGGGCTAGCGGAAACAATGAGCAGTTCTTC.

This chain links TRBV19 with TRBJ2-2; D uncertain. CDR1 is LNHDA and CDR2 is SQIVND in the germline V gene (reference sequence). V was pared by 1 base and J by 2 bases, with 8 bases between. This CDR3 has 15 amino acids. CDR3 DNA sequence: TGTGCCAGTAGTATAGTTGACGGAAACACCGGGGAGCTGTTTTTT. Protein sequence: CASSIVDGNTGELFF. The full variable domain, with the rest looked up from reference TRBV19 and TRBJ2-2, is DGGITQSPKYLFRKEGQNVTLSCEQNLNHDAMYWYRQDPGQGLRLIYYSQIVNDFQKGDIAEGYSVSREKKESFPLTVTSAQKNPTAFYLCASSIVDGNTGELFFGEGSRLTVL.

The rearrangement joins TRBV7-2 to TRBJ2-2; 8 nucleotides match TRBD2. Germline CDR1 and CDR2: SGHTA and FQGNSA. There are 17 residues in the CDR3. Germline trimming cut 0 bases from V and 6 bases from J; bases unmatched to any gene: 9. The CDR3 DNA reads TGTGCCAGCAGCTTAGCGCCTGTACGAGCGGGAGCCGGGGAGCTGTTTTTT. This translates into CASSLAPVRAGAGELFF.

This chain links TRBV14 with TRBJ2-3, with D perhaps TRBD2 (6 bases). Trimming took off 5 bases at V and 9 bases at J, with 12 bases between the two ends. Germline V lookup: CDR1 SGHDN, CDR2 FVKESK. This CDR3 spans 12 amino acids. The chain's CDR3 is CASSDRRGTQYF. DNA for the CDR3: TGTGCCAGCAGCGACCGGAGGGGCACGCAGTATTTT.

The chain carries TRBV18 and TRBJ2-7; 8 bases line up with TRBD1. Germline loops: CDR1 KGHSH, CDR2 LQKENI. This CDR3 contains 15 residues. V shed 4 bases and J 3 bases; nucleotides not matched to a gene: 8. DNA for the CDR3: TGTGCCAGCTCACAACCGTTGGGACAGGTCTACGAGCAGTACTTC. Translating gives CASSQPLGQVYEQYF. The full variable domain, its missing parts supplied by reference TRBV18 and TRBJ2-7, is NAGVMQNPRHLVRRRGQEARLRCSPMKGHSHVYWYRQLPEEGLKFMVYLQKENIIDESGMPKERFSAEFPKEGPSILRIQQVVRGDSAAYFCASSQPLGQVYEQYFGPGTRLTVT.

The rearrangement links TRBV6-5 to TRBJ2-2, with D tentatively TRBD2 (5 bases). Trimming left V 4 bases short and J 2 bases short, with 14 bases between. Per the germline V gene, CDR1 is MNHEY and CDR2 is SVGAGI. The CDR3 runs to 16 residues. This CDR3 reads CASSWSGLANTGELFF. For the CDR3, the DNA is TGTGCCAGCAGTTGGTCCGGGCTAGCTAACACCGGGGAGCTGTTTTTT.

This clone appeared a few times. CDR3 sequence: CASSQGRRETQYF. DNA of the CDR3: TGTGCCAGCAGCCAGGGACGGAGGGAGACCCAGTACTTC. V and J are TRBV7-2 and TRBJ2-5; TRBD1 or TRBD2 may be the D gene (5 bases each). The CDR3 covers 13 residues. V lost 5 bases, J lost 5 bases, and 12 bases lay in between. Per the germline V gene, CDR1 is SGHTA and CDR2 is FQGNSA.

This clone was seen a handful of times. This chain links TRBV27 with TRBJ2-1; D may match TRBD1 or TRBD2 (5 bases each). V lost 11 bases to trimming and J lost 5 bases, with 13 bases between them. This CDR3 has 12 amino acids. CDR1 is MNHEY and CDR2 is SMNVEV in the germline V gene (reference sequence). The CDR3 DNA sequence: TGTGCCTCTACGAGGGGTGACAATGAGCAGTTCTTC. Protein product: CASTRGDNEQFF.

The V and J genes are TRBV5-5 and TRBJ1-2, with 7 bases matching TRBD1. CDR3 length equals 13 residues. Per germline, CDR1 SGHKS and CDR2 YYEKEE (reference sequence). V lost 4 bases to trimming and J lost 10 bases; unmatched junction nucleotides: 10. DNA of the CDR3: TGTGCCAGCAGCCCGACGGGACAGCACACCTACACCTTC. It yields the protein CASSPTGQHTYTF.

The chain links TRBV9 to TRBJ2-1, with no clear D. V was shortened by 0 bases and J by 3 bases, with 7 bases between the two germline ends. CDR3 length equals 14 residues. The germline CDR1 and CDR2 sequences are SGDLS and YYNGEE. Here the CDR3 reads CASSVGLVYNEQFF. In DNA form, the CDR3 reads TGTGCCAGCAGCGTAGGGTTAGTCTACAATGAGCAGTTCTTC.

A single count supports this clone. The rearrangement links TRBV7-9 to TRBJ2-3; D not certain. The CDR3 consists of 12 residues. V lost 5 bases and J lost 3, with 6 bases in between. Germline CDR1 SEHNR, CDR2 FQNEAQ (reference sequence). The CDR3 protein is CASSLRTDTQYF. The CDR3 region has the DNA TGTGCCAGCAGCCTGAGAACAGATACGCAGTATTTT.